The present T cell receptor (beta chain) was sequenced within a study of Ad26.COV2.S vaccination and SARS-CoV-2 variants. Study-level information: Ad26.COV2.S given intramuscularly, once or twice 56 days apart.

Study-wide results and limits: The TCR breadth and depth analyses may have produced an underestimate of total T cell responses. Comparability of non-spike TCR breadth was observed across vaccine and placebo recipients. People who got the vaccine had more spike-specific TCR breadth than people who got placebo.

Specified treatment: approximately 18 received Ad26.COV2.S at low or high dose, single or two shots; roughly five received placebo; per-sample allocation not given. Sampling happened 63 days after the first vaccine or placebo injection. Using immunoSEQ multiplex PCR, the repertoire was profiled, and TCRdb retains in-frame clones only, with some absent. The table lists hundreds of thousands of clones, roughly 90% of them singletons. Points on this clone: As yet, its antigen is unknown. The sample holds other DNA sequences that translate to the same CDR3.

Sequenced here: peripheral blood, sampled in a trial of Ad26.COV2.S vaccine versus placebo. The TCR comes from a person between 18 and 60 years old who received the Ad26.COV2.S COVID-19 vaccine or a placebo.

CDR3 amino acids: CSARGVNEQFF. As DNA, the CDR3 is TGCAGTGCTAGAGGTGTGAATGAGCAGTTCTTC. The V and J genes are TRBV20-1 and TRBJ2-1; D not certain. Trimming shortened V by 1 base and J by 7 bases, and 5 bases separated the two germline ends. Germline lookup yields CDR1 DFQATT and CDR2 SNEGSKA (reference sequence). CDR3 length equals 11 residues.